Presented here are 16 T cell receptor beta chains from one specimen sequenced in a study of T-cell reconstitution after alpha-beta-depleted transplantation in children. TCRbeta library construction was performed incorporating unique molecular identifiers. A single record per CDR3 protein comes from TCRdb applying MiXCR to the PCR reads. The sample lists about 200,000 distinct CDR3 sequences, roughly 6.6% occurring once. The sample consisted of PBMCs, taken before TCRalphabeta/CD19-depleted stem cell transplant. All receptors come from a boy younger than 10 with acute lymphoblastic leukemia, due to receive a stem cell transplant.

At least ten counts were recorded for this clonotype. The rearrangement links TRBV6-5 to TRBJ1-1, with D possibly TRBD1 on 6 matching bases. Trimming removed 5 bases at V and 3 bases at J, with 13 bases between. Germline V CDR1 and CDR2: MNHEY, SVGAGI. The CDR3 has 14 residues. In DNA form, the CDR3 reads TGTGCCAGCAGTAACAGGGTTAGGGACACTGAAGCTTTCTTT. Translation: CASSNRVRDTEAFF.

This rearrangement joins TRBV18 to TRBJ2-5; D gene unclear. This CDR3 region has 14 residues. The germline CDR1 and CDR2 sequences are KGHSH and LQKENI. With 6 bases removed from V and 3 bases from J, the gap between germline ends came to 14 bases. In DNA, the CDR3 is TGTGCCAGCTCCCCTCCTAACACCAAAGAGACCCAGTACTTC. This translates into CASSPPNTKETQYF.

This clonotype was seen at least ten times. This chain links TRBV20-1 with TRBJ2-7; 7 positions match TRBD2. This CDR3 spans 15 amino acids. Trimming removed 3 bases from V and 2 bases from J; junction bases left unmatched: 10. CDR1 is DFQATT and CDR2 is SNEGSKA in the germline V gene (reference sequence). The CDR3 reads CSASGYSGSAYEQYF. The CDR3 nucleotides read TGCAGTGCTAGCGGATATAGCGGGTCCGCCTACGAGCAGTACTTC.

This clonotype was picked up many times. The rearrangement uses TRBV4-1 and TRBJ2-1; D uncertain. The V gene lost 1 base and the J gene lost 3 bases, with 13 bases spanning the gap. The CDR3 runs to 16 residues. Germline V lookup: CDR1 MGHRA, CDR2 YSYEKL. The CDR3 DNA follows: TGCGCCAGCAGCCAAGTGACCCGTTGGTTCTACAATGAGCAGTTCTTC. Amino acids: CASSQVTRWFYNEQFF.

This clonotype was counted ten times or more. This chain connects TRBV5-1 to TRBJ2-6; D possibly corresponds to TRBD1 (6 bases). The CDR3 extends over 15 amino acids. The germline V gene encodes CDR1 SGHRS and CDR2 YFSETQ. Trimming pared 4 bases from V and 0 bases from J, leaving 8 bases between. The CDR3 here is CASSPGVSGANVLTF. CDR3 DNA sequence: TGCGCCAGCAGCCCAGGGGTCTCTGGGGCCAACGTCCTGACTTTC.

J is TRBJ2-1 and V is TRBV7-3; maybe TRBD1 (7 bases). CDR3 length: 15 amino acids. Trimming cost V 2 bases and J 1 base, with 9 bases left between them. The V gene's germline CDR1 is SGHTA and CDR2 FQGTGA. The DNA of the CDR3 is TGTGCCAGCAGCTTACAGGGGGGTTCCTACAATGAGCAGTTCTTC. Amino acid sequence: CASSLQGGSYNEQFF. Based on the CDR3 plus reference TRBV7-3 and TRBJ2-1, the full variable domain is GAGVSQTPSNKVTEKGKYVELRCDPISGHTALYWYRQSLGQGPEFLIYFQGTGAADDSGLPNDRFFAVRPEGSVSTLKIQRTERGDSAVYLCASSLQGGSYNEQFFGPGTRLTVL.

This clonotype has just a few counts. The chain links TRBV5-1 to TRBJ2-1; 15 nucleotides agree with TRBD2. Germline-derived CDR1 and CDR2 are SGHRS and YFSETQ. V shed 4 bases and J 10 bases; nucleotides not matched to a gene: 9. The CDR3 spans 16 residues. This chain's CDR3 is CASSVRTSGGAEEQFF. DNA for the CDR3: TGCGCCAGCAGCGTCCGGACTAGCGGGGGGGCAGAGGAGCAGTTCTTC.

The genes are TRBV7-2 and TRBJ2-3, with TRBD2 identical over 15 bases. Losses at the gene ends were 3 bases for V and 6 bases for J; bases not matched to a gene: 4. CDR3 length: 16 residues. Germline V lookup: CDR1 SGHTA, CDR2 FQGNSA. The CDR3 reads CASSFRTSGRGDTQYF. CDR3 bases: TGTGCCAGCAGCTTCCGGACTAGCGGGAGGGGCGATACGCAGTATTTT.

Many counts were recorded for this clonotype. This rearrangement joins TRBV20-1 to TRBJ2-1; either TRBD1 or TRBD2 may supply D (6 bases each). The CDR3 is made up of 14 amino acids. Trimming removed 6 bases from V and 4 bases from J, with 16 bases in between. The germline gives CDR1 DFQATT, CDR2 SNEGSKA (reference sequence). The CDR3 region is CSAISGRGYNEQFF. CDR3 DNA sequence: TGCAGTGCAATTAGCGGAAGGGGGTACAATGAGCAGTTCTTC.

This clonotype was seen many times. The V call is TRBV3-1, the J call TRBJ2-7, with 8 bases aligning to TRBD2. The CDR3 has 15 residues. The germline V gene encodes CDR1 LGHDT and CDR2 YNNKEL (reference sequence). Unmatched junction bases numbered 6, after V lost 3 bases and J lost 2 bases. The CDR3 bases are TGTGCCAGCAGCCACAAGTCGCGGGGGGCCTACGAGCAGTACTTC. Amino acids: CASSHKSRGAYEQYF.

The gene calls are TRBV15 and TRBJ2-3; 9 bases align to TRBD2. Germline loops: CDR1 LNHNV, CDR2 YYDKDF (reference sequence). Trimming took 4 bases from V and 5 from J; bases not matched to a gene: 7. CDR3 length: 15 amino acids. In DNA, the CDR3 is TGTGCCACCAGCACTGACTATAGCGGGAGAGATACGCAGTATTTT. Its translation is CATSTDYSGRDTQYF.

This clonotype appeared many times. V gene TRBV7-2 combines with J gene TRBJ1-1; the D gene is possibly TRBD1 (5 bases). Trimming pared 5 bases from V and 4 bases from J, leaving 17 bases between. Looked up from germline, CDR1 is SGHTA and CDR2 is FQGNSA. The CDR3 extends over 15 amino acids. CDR3 DNA sequence: TGTGCCAGCAGCCCAGTTCAGGGCTTGAGCACTGAAGCTTTCTTT. It translates to CASSPVQGLSTEAFF.

This clonotype was seen a few times. The J gene is TRBJ2-1, the V gene TRBV3-1, with D tentatively TRBD2 (6 bases). CDR3 length equals 13 residues. Germline V lookup: CDR1 LGHDT, CDR2 YNNKEL (reference sequence). V gave up 0 bases and J gave up 15 bases, with 15 bases separating them. The CDR3 reads CASSQDRGVGGFF. The CDR3, as DNA: TGTGCCAGCAGCCAAGATCGGGGCGTGGGGGGGTTCTTC.

This clonotype was recorded many times. J is TRBJ2-2 and V is TRBV7-9, with a weak D call TRBD1 (5 bases). Germline CDR1 reads SEHNR; CDR2 reads FQNEAQ (reference sequence). Trimming left V 4 bases short and J 0 bases short, with 12 bases between. The CDR3 sequence is 16 residues long. DNA for the CDR3: TGTGCCAGCAGCTCCTTCGTGGGGCCGAACACCGGGGAGCTGTTTTTT. Translation: CASSSFVGPNTGELFF.

This clonotype was observed at least ten times. The rearrangement uses TRBV10-3 and TRBJ2-7; D gene uncertain. The CDR3 is made up of 12 amino acids. Trimming took off 4 bases at V and 5 bases at J, with 9 bases between the two ends. In germline, CDR1 is ENHRY, CDR2 SYGVKD. The CDR3 coding sequence is TGTGCCATCAGTGGGGGTTTAGACGAGCAGTACTTC. Its translation is CAISGGLDEQYF.

This clonotype was seen a handful of times. The gene calls are TRBV5-6 and TRBJ1-3; 12 nucleotides agree with TRBD1. Germline loops: CDR1 SGHDT, CDR2 YYEEEE. The J segment lost 9 bases and the V segment lost 3 bases, leaving 7 bases of the junction unmatched. The CDR3 runs 15 residues. The CDR3 is CASSSGTGGRGTIYF. Here the CDR3 DNA reads TGTGCCAGCAGCTCCGGGACAGGGGGCCGAGGCACCATATATTTT.